Below are 9 T cell receptor beta chains sequenced from a single sample in a study of T cells after yellow fever vaccination. Via MiXCR, TCRdb re-called the 5' RACE reads, giving one row per CDR3 protein. This sample yields some 500,000 distinct CDR3 sequences, of which approximately 13% are seen a single time; over 13% belongs to the top ten. The specimen was PBMCs, collected on the day of the yellow fever booster vaccination. Receptor source: a young man who received the YFV17D yellow fever vaccine.

This chain links TRBV6-5 with TRBJ2-1; D could derive from TRBD1 or TRBD2 (5 bases each). The V and J ends lost 6 bases and 12 bases respectively, with 12 bases between them. Germline V gene data show CDR1 as MNHEY and CDR2 as SVGAGI. The CDR3 contains 11 residues. The CDR3 region is CASSEGRMQFF. In DNA form, the CDR3 reads TGTGCCAGCAGCGAGGGACGGATGCAGTTCTTC.

This chain links TRBV4-3 with TRBJ2-7, with D unresolved. In germline, CDR1 is LGHNA, CDR2 YSLEER. The CDR3 loop spans 14 amino acids. V was trimmed by 0 bases and J by 0 bases, leaving 6 bases between them. CDR3: CASSQDTFSYEQYF. CDR3 sequence (DNA): TGCGCCAGCAGCCAAGATACGTTCTCCTACGAGCAGTACTTC.

This clonotype was recorded only once. The V call is TRBV9, the J call TRBJ2-1, with 8 nucleotides matching TRBD2. Germline-derived CDR1 and CDR2 are SGDLS and YYNGEE. The J segment lost 9 bases and the V segment lost 3 bases, leaving 8 bases of the junction unmatched. CDR3 length equals 14 residues. This chain's CDR3 is CASSEGGTSFEQFF. Written as DNA, the CDR3 is TGTGCCAGCAGCGAGGGGGGGACTAGTTTTGAGCAGTTCTTC. The variable domain in full, with the rest retrieved from reference TRBV9 and TRBJ2-1, is DSGVTQTPKHLITATGQRVTLRCSPRSGDLSVYWYQQSLDQGLQFLIQYYNGEERAKGNILERFSAQQFPDLHSELNLSSLELGDSALYFCASSEGGTSFEQFFGPGTRLTVL.

This clonotype was detected a few times. This chain links TRBV9 with TRBJ2-1; 8 nucleotides align to TRBD2. This CDR3 contains 15 residues. The germline V gene has CDR1 SGDLS and CDR2 YYNGEE. Unmatched junction bases numbered 5, after V lost 0 bases and J lost 6 bases. This CDR3 is CASSVEAGEGNEQFF. In DNA, the CDR3 is TGTGCCAGCAGCGTAGAAGCGGGAGAGGGCAATGAGCAGTTCTTC.

This clonotype has only a few counts. The genes are TRBV4-3 and TRBJ2-1; D unresolved. The CDR3 runs to 14 residues. The ends were cut back, 1 base at V and 6 bases at J, with 10 bases in the middle. Germline assignment: CDR1 LGHNA and CDR2 YSLEER. CDR3 protein: CASSQAERPNEQFF. In DNA form, the CDR3 reads TGCGCCAGCAGCCAAGCAGAGCGCCCCAATGAGCAGTTCTTC.

The sample holds many counts of this clonotype. The chain links TRBV6-1 to TRBJ2-2; 9 nucleotides agree with TRBD1. Germline CDR1 reads MNHNS; CDR2 reads SASEGT. The CDR3 has 16 amino acids. J gave up 6 bases and V 6 bases, and 11 bases lay outside the gene matches. CDR3 DNA: TGTGCCAGCAGGCGGACAGGGGTTTTGGTTCCCGGGGAGCTGTTTTTT. Translation: CASRRTGVLVPGELFF.

This clonotype appeared a few times. The rearrangement joins TRBV7-2 to TRBJ2-1, with D possibly TRBD1 on 6 matching bases. From germline, CDR1 is SGHTA and CDR2 FQGNSA. This CDR3 is built from 16 residues. V dropped 2 bases and J dropped 4 bases, with 15 bases sitting between them. CDR3 region: CASSLMGQGFYNEQFF. The CDR3 DNA sequence: TGTGCCAGCAGCTTAATGGGACAAGGATTTTACAATGAGCAGTTCTTC.

The V call is TRBV4-2, the J call TRBJ2-5, with TRBD2 matching 9 bases. CDR1 is LGHNA and CDR2 is YNFKEQ in the germline V gene. With V trimmed by 0 bases and J by 4 bases, 9 bases remained unmatched. The CDR3 has 17 amino acids. In DNA, the CDR3 is TGTGCCAGCAGCCAAGACCCTCTCGGCGGGAGGGCAGAGACCCAGTACTTC. Residues: CASSQDPLGGRAETQYF.

The sample holds many counts of this clonotype. The J gene is TRBJ2-2, the V gene TRBV5-1; D is unresolved. The length of the CDR3 is 12 residues. V gave up 9 bases and J gave up 7 bases, with 13 bases separating them. The germline V gene encodes CDR1 SGHRS and CDR2 YFSETQ. CDR3 sequence: CANYKISGELFF. The CDR3 DNA sequence: TGCGCCAACTACAAGATTAGCGGGGAGCTGTTTTTT.